This TCR beta chain comes out of a study of regulatory T cells in long-lasting Graves disease. Trimming pared 4 bases from V and 7 bases from J, leaving 26 bases between. Per the germline V gene, CDR1 is SGHAT and CDR2 is FQNNGV. CDR3 length: 18 amino acids. This clonotype was found many times. As yet, its antigen is unknown. Overall study results and limits: Preferential use of TRBV28, TRBJ1-2 and TRBJ2-5 was seen in persistent disease.

Time point given: newly diagnosed GD, antithyroid drugs for less than 3 months. Scientists built the TCR library using RNA that was extracted from PBMCs. Building of the TCR beta libraries involved iRepertoire HTBI primers and Arm-PCR of CDR3 regions. TCRdb analysed the multiplex PCR reads with MiXCR anew, one entry per CDR3 protein. The sample has more than 450,000 distinct CDR3 sequences, approximately 12% seen once. These data were also reused for a study on T cells in Graves' hyperthyroidism and ophthalmopathy.

The clonotype comes from a woman aged 25 to 39 with Graves disease. The rearrangement links TRBV11-2 to TRBJ2-1; the D is unclear. Specimen: peripheral blood mononuclear cells (PBMCs), collected at new diagnosis, from a patient treated with antithyroid drugs. The CDR3 loop is CASSSHGLATALFNEQFF. DNA for the CDR3: TGTGCCAGCAGCTCCCACGGTTTGGCGACGGCTCTCTTTAATGAGCAGTTCTTC.